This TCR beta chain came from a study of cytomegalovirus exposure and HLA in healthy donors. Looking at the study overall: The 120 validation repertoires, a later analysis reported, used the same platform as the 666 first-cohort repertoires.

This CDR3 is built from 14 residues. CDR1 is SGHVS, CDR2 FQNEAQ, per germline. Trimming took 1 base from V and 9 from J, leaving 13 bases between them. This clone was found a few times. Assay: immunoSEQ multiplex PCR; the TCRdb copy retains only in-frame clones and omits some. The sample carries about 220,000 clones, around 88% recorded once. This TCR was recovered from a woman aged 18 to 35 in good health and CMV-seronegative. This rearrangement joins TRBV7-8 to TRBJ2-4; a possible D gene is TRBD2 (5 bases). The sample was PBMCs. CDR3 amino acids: CASSLVGGDGIQYF. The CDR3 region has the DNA TGTGCCAGCAGCTTAGTAGGAGGAGACGGCATTCAGTACTTC.